This T cell receptor beta chain was retrieved from a study of beta chain features in type 1 diabetes. Of the isolated RNA, all was reverse transcribed, and so the sequenced material was expressed TCRB transcripts. Generated by immunoSEQ multiplex PCR, the TCRdb table keeps only in-frame clones and is missing some. Of 250,000 to 300,000 clones listed, around an eighth are singletons. Points on this clone: No antigen is known for it.

Points from the study as a whole: Significant though moderate, a shortening of TCRB CDR3s appeared in all four CD4+ subsets of Type 1 diabetes patients.

Input material: naive CD4+ T cells from blood. The TCR originated in a man aged 30 to 39 with type 1 diabetes.

In nucleotides, the CDR3 is TGCAGCTCCCTCTCTGGGGCCAACGTCCTGACTTTC. It codes for CSSLSGANVLTF. V and J are TRBV29-1 and TRBJ2-6, with no clear D. Trimming stripped 8 bases from V and 0 bases from J, with 5 bases between. Germline V lookup: CDR1 SQVTM, CDR2 ANQGSEA. The CDR3 length is 12 residues.